This note documents a single T cell receptor (beta chain) sequence. Its recognized antigen is unknown. This entry comes from a study of control samples from healthy donors and cancer patients (dated by TCRdb to 2020 to 2022). The library was built by means of the immunoSEQ multiplex PCR assay. TCRdb limited this immuneACCESS table to in-frame rearrangements with V and J called. A share of clones is missing; checked studies link under half to unresolved V genes, and the rest is unexplained. The sample table holds around 190,000 clones. The ten largest clones add up to more than 2% of the sample. V was cut back by 1 base and J by 4 bases, leaving a gap of 18 bases between them. CDR1 and CDR2 (MGHRA, YSYEKL) derive from the germline V gene. The CDR3, cysteine through phenylalanine, is 17 amino acids long. Only CDR3 DNA is held: 51 bases, read in frame from base 1.

The source is a woman in her thirties in good health. The rearranged chain carries TRBV4-1 and TRBJ2-3, with the D gene not clear enough to name. The sequenced material came from blood. The CDR3 reads CASSQGGSGRTADTQYF. DNA sequence: TGCGCCAGCAGCCAAGGGGGATCGGGCAGGACCGCAGATACGCAGTATTTT.